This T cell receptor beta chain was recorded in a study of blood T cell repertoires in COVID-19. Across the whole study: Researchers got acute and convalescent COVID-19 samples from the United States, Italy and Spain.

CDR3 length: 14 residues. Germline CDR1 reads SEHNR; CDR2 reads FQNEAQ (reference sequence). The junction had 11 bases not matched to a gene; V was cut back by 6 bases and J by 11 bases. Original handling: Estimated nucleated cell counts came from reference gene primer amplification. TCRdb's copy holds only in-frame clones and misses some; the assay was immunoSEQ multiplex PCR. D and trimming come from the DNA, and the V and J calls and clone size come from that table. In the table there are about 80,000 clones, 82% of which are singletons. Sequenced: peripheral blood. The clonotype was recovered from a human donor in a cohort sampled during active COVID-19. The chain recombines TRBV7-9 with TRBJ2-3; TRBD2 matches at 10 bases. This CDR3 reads CASRSSGGPEEQYF. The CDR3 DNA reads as TGTGCCAGCAGATCTAGCGGGGGCCCGGAGGAGCAGTATTTT.